This T cell receptor (beta chain) was sequenced during a study of T cell responses to AZD1222 COVID-19 vaccine. Study outcomes and limitations: After the peak T cell response, and only then, were repertoires sampled. Spike-specific TCRs gained breadth and depth after people received two AZD1222 doses. Mostly white British, mostly female donors; authors suggested clonal diversity may be underestimated.

Notes on this clone: Its antigen is as yet unknown.

The CDR3 is 10 residues long. Trimming left V 5 bases short and J 9 bases short, with 8 bases between. The germline V gene has CDR1 MNHEY and CDR2 SMNVEV (reference sequence). This table comes from immunoSEQ multiplex PCR, and its TCRdb copy is limited to in-frame clones, with some not included. The table records about 120,000 clones, around 81% of them present only once. The receptor's source is an adult in good health. Sequenced here: peripheral blood, sampled on day 0 of AZD1222 vaccination. The chain links TRBV27 to TRBJ2-7; no definite D call. The CDR3 region is CASSPSGQYF. In DNA, the CDR3 is TGTGCCAGCAGTCCCTCGGGGCAGTACTTC.